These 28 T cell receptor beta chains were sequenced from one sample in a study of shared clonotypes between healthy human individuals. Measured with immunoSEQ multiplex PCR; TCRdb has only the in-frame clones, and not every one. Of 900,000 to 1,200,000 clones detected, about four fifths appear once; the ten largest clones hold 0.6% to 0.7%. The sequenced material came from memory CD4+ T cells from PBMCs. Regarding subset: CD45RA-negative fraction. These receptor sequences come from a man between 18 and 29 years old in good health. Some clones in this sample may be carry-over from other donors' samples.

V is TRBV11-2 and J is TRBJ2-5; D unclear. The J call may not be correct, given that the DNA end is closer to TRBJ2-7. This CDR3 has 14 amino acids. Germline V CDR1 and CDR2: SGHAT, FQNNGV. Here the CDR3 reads CASSSYSLSYEQYF. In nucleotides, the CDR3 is TGTGCCAGCAGTTCGTACAGCCTTTCCTACGAGCAGTACTTC.

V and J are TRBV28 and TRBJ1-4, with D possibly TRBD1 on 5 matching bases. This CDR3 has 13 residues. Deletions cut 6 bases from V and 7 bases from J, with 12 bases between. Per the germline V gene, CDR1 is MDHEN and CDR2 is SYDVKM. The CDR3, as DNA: TGTGCCAGCAGCTTCACGGGGACTGAAAAACTGTTTTTT. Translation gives CASSFTGTEKLFF.

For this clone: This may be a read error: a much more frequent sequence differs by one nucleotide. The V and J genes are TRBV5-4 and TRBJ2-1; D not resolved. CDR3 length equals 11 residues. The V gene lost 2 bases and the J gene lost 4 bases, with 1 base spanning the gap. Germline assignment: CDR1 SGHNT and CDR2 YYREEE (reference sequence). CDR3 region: CASSFYNEQFF. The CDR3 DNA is TGTGCCAGCAGCTTTTACAATGAGCAGTTCTTC.

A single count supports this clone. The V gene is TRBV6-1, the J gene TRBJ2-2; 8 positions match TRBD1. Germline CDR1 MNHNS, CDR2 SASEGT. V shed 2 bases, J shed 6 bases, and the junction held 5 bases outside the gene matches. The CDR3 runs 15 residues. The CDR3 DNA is TGTGCCAGCAGTGAAAGGACAGGGTACGCCGGGGAGCTGTTTTTT. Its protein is CASSERTGYAGELFF.

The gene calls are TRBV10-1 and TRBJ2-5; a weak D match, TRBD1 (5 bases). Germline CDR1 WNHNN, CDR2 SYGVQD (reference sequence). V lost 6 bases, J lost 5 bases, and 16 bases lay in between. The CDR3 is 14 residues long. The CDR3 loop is CASRGVIEEETQYF. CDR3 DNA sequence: TGCGCCAGCAGAGGGGTAATCGAGGAGGAGACCCAGTACTTC.

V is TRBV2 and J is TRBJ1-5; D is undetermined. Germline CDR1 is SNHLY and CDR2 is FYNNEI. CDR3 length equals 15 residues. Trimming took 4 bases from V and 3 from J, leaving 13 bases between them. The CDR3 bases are TGTGCCAGCAGTGCTCAACAGCCATCCAATCAGCCCCAGCATTTT. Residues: CASSAQQPSNQPQHF.

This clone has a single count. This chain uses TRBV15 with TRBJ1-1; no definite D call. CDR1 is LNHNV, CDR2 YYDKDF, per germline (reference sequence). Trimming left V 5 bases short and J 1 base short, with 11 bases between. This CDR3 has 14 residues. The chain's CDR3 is CATSGWGGNTEAFF. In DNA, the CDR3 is TGTGCCACCAGCGGCTGGGGAGGGAACACTGAAGCTTTCTTT.

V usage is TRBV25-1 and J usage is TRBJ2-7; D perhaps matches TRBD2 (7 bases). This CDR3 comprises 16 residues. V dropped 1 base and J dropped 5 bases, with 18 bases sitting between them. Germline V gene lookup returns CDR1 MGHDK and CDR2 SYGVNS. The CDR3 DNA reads TGTGCCAGCAGTGAATGGAGGGGGGGCAGGGGAAACGAGCAGTACTTC. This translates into CASSEWRGGRGNEQYF.

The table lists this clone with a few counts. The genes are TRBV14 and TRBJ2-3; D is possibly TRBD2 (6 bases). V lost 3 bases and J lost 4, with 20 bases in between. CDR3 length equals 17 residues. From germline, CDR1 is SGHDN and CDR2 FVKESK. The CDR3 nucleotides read TGTGCCAGCAGCCATCGTATCGGGAGCGGTTCGTCAGATACGCAGTATTTT. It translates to CASSHRIGSGSSDTQYF.

The CDR3 nucleotides are TGTGCCAGCTCAAGCTCTGGGGCCAACGTCCTGACTTTC. Translating it yields CASSSSGANVLTF. The chain recombines TRBV6-4 with TRBJ2-6, with unresolved D. Trimming stripped 8 bases from V and 0 bases from J, with 5 bases between. The CDR3 spans 13 residues. The germline gives CDR1 MRHNA, CDR2 SNTAGT.

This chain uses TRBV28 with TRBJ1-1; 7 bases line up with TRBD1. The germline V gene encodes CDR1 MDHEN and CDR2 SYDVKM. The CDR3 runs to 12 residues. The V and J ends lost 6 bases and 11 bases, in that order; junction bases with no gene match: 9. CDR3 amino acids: CASSPDRVRAFF. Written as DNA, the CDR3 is TGTGCCAGCAGCCCCGACAGGGTTCGGGCTTTCTTT.

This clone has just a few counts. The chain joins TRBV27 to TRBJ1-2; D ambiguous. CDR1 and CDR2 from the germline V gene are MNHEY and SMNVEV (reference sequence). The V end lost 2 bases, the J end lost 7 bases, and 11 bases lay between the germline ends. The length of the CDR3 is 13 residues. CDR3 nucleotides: TGTGCCAGCAGTTTAGTTGGGTTGGGTGGCTACACCTTC. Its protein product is CASSLVGLGGYTF.

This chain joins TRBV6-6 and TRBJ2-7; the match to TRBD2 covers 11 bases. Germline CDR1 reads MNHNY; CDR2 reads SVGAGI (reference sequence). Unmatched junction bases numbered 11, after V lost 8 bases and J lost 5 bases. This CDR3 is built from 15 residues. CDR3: CASALPLAGVHEQYF. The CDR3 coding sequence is TGTGCCAGCGCCCTTCCACTAGCGGGAGTCCACGAGCAGTACTTC.

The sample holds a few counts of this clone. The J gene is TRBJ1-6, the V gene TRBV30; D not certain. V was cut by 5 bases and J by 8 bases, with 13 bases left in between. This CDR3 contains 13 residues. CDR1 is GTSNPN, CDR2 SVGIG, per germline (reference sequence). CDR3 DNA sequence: TGTGCCTGGGGCCGAAGTGGAGATTCACCCCTCCACTTT. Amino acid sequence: CAWGRSGDSPLHF.

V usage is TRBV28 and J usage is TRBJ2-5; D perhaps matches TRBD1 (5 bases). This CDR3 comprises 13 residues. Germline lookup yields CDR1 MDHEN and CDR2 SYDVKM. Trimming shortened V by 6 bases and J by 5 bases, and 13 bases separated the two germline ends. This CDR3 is CASSAGNWETQYF. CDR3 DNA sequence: TGTGCCAGCAGCGCAGGGAATTGGGAGACCCAGTACTTC.

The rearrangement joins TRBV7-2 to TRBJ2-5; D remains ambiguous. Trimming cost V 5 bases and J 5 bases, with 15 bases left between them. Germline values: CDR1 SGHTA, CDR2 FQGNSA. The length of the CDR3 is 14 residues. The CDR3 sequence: CASSPLVVTETQYF. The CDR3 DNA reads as TGTGCCAGCAGCCCCCTAGTGGTAACGGAGACCCAGTACTTC.

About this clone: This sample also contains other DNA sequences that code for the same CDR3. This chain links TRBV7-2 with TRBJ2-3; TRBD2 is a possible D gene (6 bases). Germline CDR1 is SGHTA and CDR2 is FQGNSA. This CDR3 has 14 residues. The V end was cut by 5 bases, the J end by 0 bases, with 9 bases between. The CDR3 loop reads CASSRDSSTDTQYF. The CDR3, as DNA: TGTGCCAGCAGCCGGGACTCTAGCACAGATACGCAGTATTTT.

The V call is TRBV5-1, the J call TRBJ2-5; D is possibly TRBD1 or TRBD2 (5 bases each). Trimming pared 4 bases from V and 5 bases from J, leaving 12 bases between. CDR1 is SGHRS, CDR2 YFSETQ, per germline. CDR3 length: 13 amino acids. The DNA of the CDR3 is TGCGCCAGCAGCAGGGGCACGGGGGAGACCCAGTACTTC. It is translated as CASSRGTGETQYF.

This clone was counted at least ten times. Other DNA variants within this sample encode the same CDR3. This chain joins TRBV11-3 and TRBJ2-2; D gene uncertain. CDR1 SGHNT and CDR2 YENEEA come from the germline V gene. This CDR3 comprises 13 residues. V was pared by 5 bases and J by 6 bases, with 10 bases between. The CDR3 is CASSPHSAGELFF. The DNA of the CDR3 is TGTGCCAGCAGCCCTCATTCGGCCGGGGAGCTGTTTTTT.

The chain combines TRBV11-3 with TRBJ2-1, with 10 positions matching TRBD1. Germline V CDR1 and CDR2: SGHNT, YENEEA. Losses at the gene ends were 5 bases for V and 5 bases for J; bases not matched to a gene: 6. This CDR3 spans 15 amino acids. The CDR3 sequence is CASSARTGGDNEQFF. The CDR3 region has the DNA TGTGCCAGCAGCGCCCGGACAGGGGGAGACAATGAGCAGTTCTTC. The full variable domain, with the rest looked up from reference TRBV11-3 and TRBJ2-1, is EAGVVQSPRYKIIEKKQPVAFWCNPISGHNTLYWYLQNLGQGPELLIRYENEEAVDDSQLPKDRFSAERLKGVDSTLKIQPAELGDSAVYLCASSARTGGDNEQFFGPGTRLTVL.

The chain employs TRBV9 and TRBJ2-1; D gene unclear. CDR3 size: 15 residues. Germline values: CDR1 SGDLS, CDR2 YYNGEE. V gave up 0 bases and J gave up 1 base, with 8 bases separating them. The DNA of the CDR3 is TGTGCCAGCAGCGTAGCAGGAATATCCTACAATGAGCAGTTCTTC. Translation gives CASSVAGISYNEQFF.

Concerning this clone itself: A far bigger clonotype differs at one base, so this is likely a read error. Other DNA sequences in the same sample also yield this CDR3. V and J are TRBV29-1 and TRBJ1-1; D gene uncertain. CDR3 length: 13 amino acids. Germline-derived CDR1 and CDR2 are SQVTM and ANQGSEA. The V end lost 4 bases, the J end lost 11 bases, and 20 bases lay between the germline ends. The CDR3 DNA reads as TGCAGCGTTGTTGGGTCTCTGACCCTAGTTGCTTTCTTT. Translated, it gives CSVVGSLTLVAFF. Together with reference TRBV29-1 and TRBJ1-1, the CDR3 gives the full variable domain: SAVISQKPSRDICQRGTSLTIQCQVDSQVTMMFWYRQQPGQSLTLIATANQGSEATYESGFVIDKFPISRPNLTFSTLTVSNMSPEDSSIYLCSVVGSLTLVAFFGQGTRLTVV.

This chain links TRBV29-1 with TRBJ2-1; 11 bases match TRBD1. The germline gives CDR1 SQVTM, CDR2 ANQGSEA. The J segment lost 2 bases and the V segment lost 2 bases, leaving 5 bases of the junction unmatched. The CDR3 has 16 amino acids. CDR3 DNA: TGCAGCGTTGAATACGGGACAGGGGGGGCCTACAATGAGCAGTTCTTC. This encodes CSVEYGTGGAYNEQFF.

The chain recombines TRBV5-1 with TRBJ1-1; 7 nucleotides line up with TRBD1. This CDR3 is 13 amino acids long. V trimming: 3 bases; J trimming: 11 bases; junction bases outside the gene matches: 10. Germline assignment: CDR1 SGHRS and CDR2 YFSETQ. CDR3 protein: CASSSGGQEKAFF. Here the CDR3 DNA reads TGCGCCAGCAGCTCCGGCGGACAGGAAAAGGCTTTCTTT.

CDR3 bases: TGTGCCAGCAGCTTAGAACCCCAGCGGATTACCTACAATGAGCAGTTCTTC. Its protein is CASSLEPQRITYNEQFF. This sequence joins TRBV11-2 and TRBJ2-1; the D gene is possibly TRBD2 (5 bases). Trimming shortened V by 0 bases and J by 2 bases, and 14 bases separated the two germline ends. The CDR3 covers 17 residues. The germline V gene encodes CDR1 SGHAT and CDR2 FQNNGV.

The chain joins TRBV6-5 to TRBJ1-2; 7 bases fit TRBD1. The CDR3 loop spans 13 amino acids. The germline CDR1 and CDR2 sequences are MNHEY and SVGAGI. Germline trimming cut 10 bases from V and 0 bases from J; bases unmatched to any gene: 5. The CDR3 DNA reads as TGTGCCACCATGACAGGGACTAACTATGGCTACACCTTC. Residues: CATMTGTNYGYTF.

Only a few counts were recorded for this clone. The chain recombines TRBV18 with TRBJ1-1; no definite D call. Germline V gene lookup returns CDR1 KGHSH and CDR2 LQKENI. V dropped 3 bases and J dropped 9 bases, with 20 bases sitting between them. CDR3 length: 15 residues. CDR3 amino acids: CASSPTPETVRKAFF. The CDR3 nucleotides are TGTGCCAGCTCACCTACACCAGAAACAGTGAGGAAAGCTTTCTTT.

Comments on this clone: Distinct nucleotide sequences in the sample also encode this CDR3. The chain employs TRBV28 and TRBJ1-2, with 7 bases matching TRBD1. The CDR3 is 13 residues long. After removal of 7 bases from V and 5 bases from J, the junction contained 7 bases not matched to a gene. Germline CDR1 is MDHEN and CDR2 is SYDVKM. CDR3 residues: CASTPDRSYGYTF. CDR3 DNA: TGTGCCAGCACTCCGGACAGGAGTTATGGCTACACCTTC.